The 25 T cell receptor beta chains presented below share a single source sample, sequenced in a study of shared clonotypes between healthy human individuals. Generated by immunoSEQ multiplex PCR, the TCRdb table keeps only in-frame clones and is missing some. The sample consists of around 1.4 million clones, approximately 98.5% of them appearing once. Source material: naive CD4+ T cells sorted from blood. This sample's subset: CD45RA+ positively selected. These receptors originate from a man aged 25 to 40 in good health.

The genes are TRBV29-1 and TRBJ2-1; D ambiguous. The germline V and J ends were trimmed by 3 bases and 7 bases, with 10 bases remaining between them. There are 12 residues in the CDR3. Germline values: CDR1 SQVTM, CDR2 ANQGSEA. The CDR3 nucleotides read TGCAGCGTTGAGCTAGTGAGGAATGAGCAGTTCTTC. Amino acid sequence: CSVELVRNEQFF.

The CDR3 DNA reads TGTGCCAGTAGGCGGACAAACTCCTTACAGGATGAGCAGTTCTTC. This encodes CASRRTNSLQDEQFF. The chain combines TRBV19 with TRBJ2-1; maybe TRBD1 (5 bases). Germline CDR1 reads LNHDA; CDR2 reads SQIVND (reference sequence). The CDR3 is 15 residues long. V dropped 6 bases and J dropped 8 bases, with 20 bases sitting between them.

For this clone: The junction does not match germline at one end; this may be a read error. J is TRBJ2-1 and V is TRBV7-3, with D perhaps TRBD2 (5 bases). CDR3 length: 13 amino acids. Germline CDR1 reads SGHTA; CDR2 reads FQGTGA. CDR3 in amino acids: CASSLDSDNEQFF. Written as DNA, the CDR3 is TGTGCCAGCAGCTTGGACTCCGACAATGAGCAGTTCTTC.

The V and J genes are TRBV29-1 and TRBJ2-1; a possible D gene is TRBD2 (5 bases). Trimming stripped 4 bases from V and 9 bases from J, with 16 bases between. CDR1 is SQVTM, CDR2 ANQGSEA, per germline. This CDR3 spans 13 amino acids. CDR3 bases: TGCAGCGTTGGGACTTCCGAAGTCAGTGAGCAGTTCTTC. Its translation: CSVGTSEVSEQFF.

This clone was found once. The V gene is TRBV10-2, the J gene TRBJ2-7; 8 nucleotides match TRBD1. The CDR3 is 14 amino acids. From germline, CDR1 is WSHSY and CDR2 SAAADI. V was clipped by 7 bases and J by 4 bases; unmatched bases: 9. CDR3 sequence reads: CASIPPGGQYEQYF. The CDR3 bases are TGCGCCAGCATCCCGCCAGGGGGCCAATACGAGCAGTACTTC.

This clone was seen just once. CDR3 sequence (DNA): TGTGCCAGCAGCTCGGGACAGGGGGCGGGCAATGAGCAGTTCTTC. It codes for CASSSGQGAGNEQFF. The chain couples TRBV7-3 to TRBJ2-1, with TRBD1 matching over 12 bases. This CDR3 spans 15 amino acids. The germline gives CDR1 SGHTA, CDR2 FQGTGA. V shed 4 bases and J 6 bases; nucleotides not matched to a gene: 4.

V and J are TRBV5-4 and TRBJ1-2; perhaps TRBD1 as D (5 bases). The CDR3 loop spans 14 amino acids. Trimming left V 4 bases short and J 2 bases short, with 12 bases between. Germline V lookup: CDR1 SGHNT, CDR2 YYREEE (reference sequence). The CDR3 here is CASSLGTENYGYTF. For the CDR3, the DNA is TGTGCCAGCAGCCTAGGGACGGAAAACTATGGCTACACCTTC.

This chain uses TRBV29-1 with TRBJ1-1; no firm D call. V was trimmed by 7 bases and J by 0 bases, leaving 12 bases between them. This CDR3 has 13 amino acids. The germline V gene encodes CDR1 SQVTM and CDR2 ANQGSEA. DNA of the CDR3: TGCAGCGCGTACACCGGAATGAACACTGAAGCTTTCTTT. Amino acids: CSAYTGMNTEAFF.

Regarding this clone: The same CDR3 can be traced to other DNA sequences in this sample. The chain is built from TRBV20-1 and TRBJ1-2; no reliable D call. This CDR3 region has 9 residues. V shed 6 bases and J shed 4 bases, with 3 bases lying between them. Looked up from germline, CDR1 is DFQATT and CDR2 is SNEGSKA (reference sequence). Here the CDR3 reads CSASYGYTF. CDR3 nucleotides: TGCAGTGCGTCCTATGGCTACACCTTC.

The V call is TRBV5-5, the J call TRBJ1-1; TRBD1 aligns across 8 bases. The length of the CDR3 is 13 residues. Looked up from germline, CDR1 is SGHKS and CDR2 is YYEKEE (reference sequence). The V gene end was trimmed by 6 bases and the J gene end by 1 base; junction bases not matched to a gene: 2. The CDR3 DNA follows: TGTGCCAGCACGGGGACAGGGAACACTGAAGCTTTCTTT. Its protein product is CASTGTGNTEAFF.

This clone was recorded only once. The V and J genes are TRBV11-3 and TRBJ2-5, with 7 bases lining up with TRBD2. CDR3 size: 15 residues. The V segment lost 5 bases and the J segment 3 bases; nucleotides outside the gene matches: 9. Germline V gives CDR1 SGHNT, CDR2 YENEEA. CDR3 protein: CASSPSGGWEETQYF. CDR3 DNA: TGTGCCAGCAGCCCTAGCGGTGGGTGGGAAGAGACCCAGTACTTC.

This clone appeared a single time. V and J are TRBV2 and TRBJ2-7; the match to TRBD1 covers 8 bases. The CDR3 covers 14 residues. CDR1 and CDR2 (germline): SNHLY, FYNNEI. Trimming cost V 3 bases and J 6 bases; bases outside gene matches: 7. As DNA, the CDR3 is TGTGCCAGCAGTGACCGGGACAGGTTCAGCGAGCAGTACTTC. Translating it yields CASSDRDRFSEQYF.

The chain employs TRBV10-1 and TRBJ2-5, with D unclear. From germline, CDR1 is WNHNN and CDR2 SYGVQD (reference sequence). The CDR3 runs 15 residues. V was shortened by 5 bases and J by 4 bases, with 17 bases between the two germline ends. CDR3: CASSLTPGKGETQYF. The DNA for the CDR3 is TGCGCCAGCAGTCTCACACCCGGCAAGGGAGAGACCCAGTACTTC.

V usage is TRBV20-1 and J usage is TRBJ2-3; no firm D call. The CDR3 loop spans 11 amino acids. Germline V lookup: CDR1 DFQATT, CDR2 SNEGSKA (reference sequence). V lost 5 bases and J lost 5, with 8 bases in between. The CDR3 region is CSAQSVDTQYF. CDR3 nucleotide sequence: TGCAGTGCTCAGTCTGTAGATACGCAGTATTTT.

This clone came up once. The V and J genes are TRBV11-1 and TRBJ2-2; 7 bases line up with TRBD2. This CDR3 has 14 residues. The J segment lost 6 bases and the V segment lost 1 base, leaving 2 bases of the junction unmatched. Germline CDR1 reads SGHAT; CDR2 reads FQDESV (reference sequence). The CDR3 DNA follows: TGTGCCAGCAGCTTAGGCGGGAGCTCCGGGGAGCTGTTTTTT. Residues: CASSLGGSSGELFF.

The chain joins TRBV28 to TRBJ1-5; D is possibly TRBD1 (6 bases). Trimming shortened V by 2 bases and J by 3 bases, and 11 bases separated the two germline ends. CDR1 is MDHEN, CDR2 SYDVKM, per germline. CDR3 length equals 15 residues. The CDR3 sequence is CASSLGGQVNQPQHF. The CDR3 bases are TGTGCCAGCAGTTTAGGGGGCCAGGTCAATCAGCCCCAGCATTTT. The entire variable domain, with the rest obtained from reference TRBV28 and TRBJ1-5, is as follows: DVKVTQSSRYLVKRTGEKVFLECVQDMDHENMFWYRQDPGLGLRLIYFSYDVKMKEKGDIPEGYSVSREKKERFSLILESASTNQTSMYLCASSLGGQVNQPQHFGDGTRLSIL.

This CDR3 reads CASSSRDRAIYEQYF. The CDR3, as DNA: TGTGCCAGCAGCTCCCGGGACAGGGCCATCTACGAGCAGTACTTC. The chain carries TRBV27 and TRBJ2-7, with TRBD1 matching over 9 bases. The CDR3 covers 15 residues. Germline values: CDR1 MNHEY, CDR2 SMNVEV (reference sequence). Germline trimming cut 6 bases from V and 3 bases from J; bases unmatched to any gene: 9.

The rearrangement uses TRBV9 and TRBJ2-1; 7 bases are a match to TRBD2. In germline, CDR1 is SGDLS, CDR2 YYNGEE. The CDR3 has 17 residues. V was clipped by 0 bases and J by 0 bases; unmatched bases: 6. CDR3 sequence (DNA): TGTGCCAGCAGCGTAGCGTTTACTAGCGCCTCCTACAATGAGCAGTTCTTC. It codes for CASSVAFTSASYNEQFF.

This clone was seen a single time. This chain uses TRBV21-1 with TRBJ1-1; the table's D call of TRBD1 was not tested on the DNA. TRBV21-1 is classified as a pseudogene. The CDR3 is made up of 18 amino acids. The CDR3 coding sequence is TGTGCCAGCAGTAAGTTCAGGGCGTCGCAGGGTATGAACACTGAAGCTTTCTTT. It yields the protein CASSKFRASQGMNTEAFF.

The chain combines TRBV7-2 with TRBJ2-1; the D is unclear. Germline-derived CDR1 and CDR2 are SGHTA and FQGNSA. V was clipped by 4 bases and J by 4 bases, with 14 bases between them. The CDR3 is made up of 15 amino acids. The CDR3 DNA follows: TGTGCCAGCAGCTACGGATCGGTAGGGTACAATGAGCAGTTCTTC. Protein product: CASSYGSVGYNEQFF.

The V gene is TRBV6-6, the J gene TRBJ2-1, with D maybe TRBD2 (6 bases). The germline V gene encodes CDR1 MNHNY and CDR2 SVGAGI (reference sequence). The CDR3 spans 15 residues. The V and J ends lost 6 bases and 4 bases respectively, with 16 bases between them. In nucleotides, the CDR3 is TGTGCCAGCAGCTCCCCGGGACTTTCTTACAATGAGCAGTTCTTC. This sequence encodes CASSSPGLSYNEQFF.

The CDR3 coding sequence is TGTGCCAGTACGCAGTCAGACTCTGGAAACACCATATATTTT. It codes for CASTQSDSGNTIYF. The V and J genes are TRBV19 and TRBJ1-3; D is unclear. The CDR3 contains 14 residues. The germline V gene has CDR1 LNHDA and CDR2 SQIVND (reference sequence). The ends were cut back, 7 bases at V and 0 bases at J, with 10 bases in the middle.

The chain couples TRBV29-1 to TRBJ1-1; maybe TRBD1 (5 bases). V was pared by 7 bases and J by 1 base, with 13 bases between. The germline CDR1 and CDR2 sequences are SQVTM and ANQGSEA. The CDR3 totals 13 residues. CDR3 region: CSAHRDGNTEAFF. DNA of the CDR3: TGCAGCGCTCACCGGGACGGGAACACTGAAGCTTTCTTT. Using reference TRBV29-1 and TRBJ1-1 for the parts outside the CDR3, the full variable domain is SAVISQKPSRDICQRGTSLTIQCQVDSQVTMMFWYRQQPGQSLTLIATANQGSEATYESGFVIDKFPISRPNLTFSTLTVSNMSPEDSSIYLCSAHRDGNTEAFFGQGTRLTVV.

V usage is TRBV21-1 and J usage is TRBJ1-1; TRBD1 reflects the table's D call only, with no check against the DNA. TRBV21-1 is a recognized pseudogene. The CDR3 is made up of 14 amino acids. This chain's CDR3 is CASSKEAGDPEAFF. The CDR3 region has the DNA TGTGCCAGCAGCAAGGAGGCAGGGGACCCCGAAGCTTTCTTT.

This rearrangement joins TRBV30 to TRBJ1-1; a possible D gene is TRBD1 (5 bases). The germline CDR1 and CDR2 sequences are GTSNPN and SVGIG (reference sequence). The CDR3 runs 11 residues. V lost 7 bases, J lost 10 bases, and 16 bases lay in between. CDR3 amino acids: CASQGRGRAFF. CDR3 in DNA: TGTGCCTCCCAGGGCCGGGGCCGAGCTTTCTTT. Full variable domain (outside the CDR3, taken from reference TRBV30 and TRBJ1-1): SQTIHQWPATLVQPVGSPLSLECTVEGTSNPNLYWYRQAAGRGLQLLFYSVGIGQISSEVPQNLSASRPQDRQFILSSKKLLLSDSGFYLCASQGRGRAFFGQGTRLTVV.